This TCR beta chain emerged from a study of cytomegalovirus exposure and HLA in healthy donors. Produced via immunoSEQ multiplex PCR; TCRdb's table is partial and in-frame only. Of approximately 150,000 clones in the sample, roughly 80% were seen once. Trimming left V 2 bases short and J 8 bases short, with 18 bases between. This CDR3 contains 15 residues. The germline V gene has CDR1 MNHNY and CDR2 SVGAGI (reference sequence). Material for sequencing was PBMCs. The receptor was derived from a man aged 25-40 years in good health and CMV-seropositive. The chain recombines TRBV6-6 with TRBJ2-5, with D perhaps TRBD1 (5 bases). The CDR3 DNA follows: TGTGCCAGCAGTTACAGGGGCCCCGGGCCAGATACCCAGTACTTC. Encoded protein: CASSYRGPGPDTQYF.